Sequencing of this TCR beta chain was carried out in a study of Tregs in tolerant kidney transplant recipients. Germline V gene lookup returns CDR1 DFQATT and CDR2 SNEGSKA (reference sequence). V lost 6 bases to trimming and J lost 6 bases, with 9 bases between them. CDR3 length equals 12 residues. Mixed chimerism was transient after nonmyeloablative marrow transplants from related graft donors. The method was immunoSEQ multiplex PCR; TCRdb's version includes in-frame clones alone and lacks a portion of them. The repertoire table contains about 23,000 clones. General study findings and limits: Validation in larger populations is needed because few patients were studied.

Details on this clone: The target antigen is unknown. The read ends 3 residues early relative to the CDR3; the germline J gene fills the gap.

This rearrangement joins TRBV20-1 to TRBJ1-6, with TRBD1 as a possible D gene (6 bases). Sample: CD4+ T cells from blood (PBMCs), taken 6 months after the transplant. The receptor was derived from a human patient who received a combined kidney and bone marrow transplant. Some T cells may be transferred from the graft donor. The chain's CDR3 is CSAWTVNSPLHF. The DNA read from the CDR3 is TGCAGTGCGTGGACAGTTAATTCACCC.